This passage covers 15 T cell receptor beta chains from one sample sequenced in a study of response to subunit inactivated influenza vaccine. TCRdb itself ran the RT-PCR reads through MiXCR, one entry per CDR3 protein. The table records roughly 780,000 distinct CDR3 sequences, under 20% of them present only once. The source material was PBMCs from blood, sampled around 5 days after vaccination. These receptor sequences come from a man in his fifties who received an inactivated influenza vaccine.

In its sample, this clonotype was seen a few times. The V call is TRBV12-3 or TRBV12-4, the J call TRBJ1-1; D possibly corresponds to TRBD1 (6 bases). V was cut by 6 bases and J by 4 bases, with 12 bases left in between. The CDR3 is 13 amino acids. The DNA of the CDR3 is TGTGCCAGCAGCGTTAGGGGGGCCACTGAAGCTTTCTTT. Translated, it gives CASSVRGATEAFF.

The rearrangement joins TRBV12-3 or TRBV12-4 to TRBJ1-2; possible D gene TRBD1, 6 bases. This CDR3 is built from 15 residues. V gave up 6 bases and J gave up 8 bases, with 22 bases separating them. This chain's CDR3 is CASRPHGGGAGGYTF. Here the CDR3 DNA reads TGTGCCAGCAGACCCCACGGCGGGGGGGCAGGGGGCTACACCTTC.

The CDR3 DNA is TGCAGTGAGGCCCTGGGGGGGGAGGAGACCCAGTACTTC. It translates to CSEALGGEETQYF. The V call is TRBV20-1, the J call TRBJ2-5, with 7 nucleotides matching TRBD2. The germline V gene has CDR1 DFQATT and CDR2 SNEGSKA (reference sequence). The CDR3 is made up of 13 amino acids. Losses at the gene ends were 7 bases for V and 5 bases for J; bases not matched to a gene: 10.

This clonotype was counted only a few times. The chain combines TRBV6-5 with TRBJ1-5, with D hard to call. In germline, CDR1 is MNHEY, CDR2 SVGAGI. The CDR3 sequence is 13 residues long. Trimming took off 4 bases at V and 4 bases at J, with 8 bases between the two ends. The CDR3 region is CASSSGWNQPQHF. The CDR3 nucleotides are TGTGCCAGCAGTTCGGGGTGGAATCAGCCCCAGCATTTT.

This clonotype was detected only a few times. The chain has TRBV28 and TRBJ2-5; D is unclear. CDR3 length: 11 residues. Looked up from germline, CDR1 is MDHEN and CDR2 is SYDVKM. The CDR3 spells CVARSQETQYF. As DNA, the CDR3 is TGTGTGGCGCGAAGTCAAGAGACCCAGTACTTC.

The rearrangement links TRBV29-1 to TRBJ2-5; no reliable D call. Trimming removed 5 bases from V and 5 bases from J, with 12 bases in between. CDR1 is SQVTM and CDR2 is ANQGSEA in the germline V gene. The CDR3 runs to 12 residues. CDR3 loop: CSVLPTLETQYF. CDR3 in DNA: TGCAGCGTTCTCCCCACACTGGAGACCCAGTACTTC.

This clonotype appeared a few times. This rearrangement joins TRBV6-2 or TRBV6-3 to TRBJ1-3; D is ambiguous. Trimming left V 0 bases short and J 0 bases short, with 6 bases between. The CDR3 sequence is 15 residues long. Germline CDR1 is MNHEY and CDR2 is SVGEGT. CDR3 protein: CASSYSTRSGNTIYF. In nucleotides, the CDR3 is TGTGCCAGCAGTTACTCGACACGCTCTGGAAACACCATATATTTT.

About this clonotype: One end of the junction fails to match germline, which may point to a read error. The chain carries TRBV7-2 and TRBJ2-7; TRBD2 agrees at 7 bases. The CDR3 has 14 amino acids. Looked up from germline, CDR1 is SGHTA and CDR2 is FQGNSA. The CDR3 sequence: CASTLAGVLSEQYF. The CDR3 nucleotides read TGTGCCAGCACCTTAGCGGGTGTCCTATCCGAGCAGTACTTC.

The chain joins TRBV20-1 to TRBJ2-5; 7 bases are a match to TRBD2. Germline CDR1 DFQATT, CDR2 SNEGSKA (reference sequence). V was pared by 2 bases and J by 3 bases, with 9 bases of the junction left unmatched. The CDR3 extends over 15 amino acids. The CDR3 sequence: CSARMPGLQKETQYF. The CDR3 nucleotides are TGCAGTGCTAGAATGCCGGGACTACAAAAAGAGACCCAGTACTTC.

A few counts support this clonotype. The CDR3 sequence: CASSPTDRYGYTF. CDR3 bases: TGTGCCAGCAGCCCGACAGACCGCTATGGCTACACCTTC. This rearrangement joins TRBV6-1 to TRBJ1-2; maybe TRBD1 (5 bases). Germline V gene sequence: CDR1 MNHNS, CDR2 SASEGT. Trimming left V 6 bases short and J 4 bases short, with 12 bases between. This CDR3 comprises 13 residues.

This clonotype has more than one count but fewer than ten. V usage is TRBV4-3 and J usage is TRBJ2-3; perhaps TRBD1 as D (6 bases). Trimming left V 2 bases short and J 6 bases short, with 9 bases between. This CDR3 region has 13 residues. Germline CDR1 is LGHNA and CDR2 is YSLEER. The CDR3 protein is CASSQLQGDTQYF. The CDR3, as DNA: TGCGCCAGCAGCCAACTTCAGGGGGATACGCAGTATTTT.

In this sample, this clonotype turned up a few times. This chain connects TRBV20-1 to TRBJ1-2; D unresolved. Trimming left V 6 bases short and J 5 bases short, with 13 bases between. CDR3 length equals 12 residues. Germline V gene lookup returns CDR1 DFQATT and CDR2 SNEGSKA (reference sequence). The chain's CDR3 is CSATGHKYGYTF. DNA for the CDR3: TGCAGTGCGACCGGGCACAAATATGGCTACACCTTC.

This chain joins TRBV12-3 or TRBV12-4 and TRBJ2-2; D not certain. V was shortened by 7 bases and J by 1 base, with 13 bases between the two germline ends. This CDR3 is built from 15 residues. Here the CDR3 reads CASKLGPVNTGELFF. Here the CDR3 DNA reads TGTGCCAGCAAATTAGGTCCGGTGAACACCGGGGAGCTGTTTTTT.

The chain uses TRBV29-1 and TRBJ1-2; D possibly corresponds to TRBD1 (6 bases). Germline V gene lookup returns CDR1 SQVTM and CDR2 ANQGSEA. This CDR3 has 10 amino acids. Deletions cut 4 bases from V and 11 bases from J, with 11 bases between. The CDR3 sequence: CSVGGARYTF. DNA of the CDR3: TGCAGCGTTGGGGGGGCAAGATACACCTTC. Based on the CDR3 plus reference TRBV29-1 and TRBJ1-2, the full variable domain is SAVISQKPSRDICQRGTSLTIQCQVDSQVTMMFWYRQQPGQSLTLIATANQGSEATYESGFVIDKFPISRPNLTFSTLTVSNMSPEDSSIYLCSVGGARYTFGSGTRLTVV.

The rearrangement uses TRBV7-2 and TRBJ2-6; TRBD1 agrees at 8 bases. V trimming: 1 base; J trimming: 1 base; junction bases outside the gene matches: 12. This CDR3 spans 20 amino acids. CDR1 and CDR2 (germline): SGHTA, FQGNSA. CDR3 in amino acids: CASSLVRQDRVLSGANVLTF. In DNA, the CDR3 is TGTGCCAGCAGCTTAGTGCGGCAGGACAGGGTCTTGTCTGGGGCCAACGTCCTGACTTTC.